This T cell receptor beta chain was identified in a study of blood T cell repertoires in COVID-19. How the authors handled the data: How many nucleated cells were present was estimated from reference gene primer amplification. Using immunoSEQ multiplex PCR, the repertoire was profiled, and TCRdb retains in-frame clones only, with some absent. The V and J calls and the clone size are those of that table, but D and trimming were determined from the DNA. The data hold about 400,000 clones, with more than 85% observed a single time. This CDR3 is built from 11 residues. Germline values: CDR1 KGHSH, CDR2 LQKENI. V gave up 6 bases and J gave up 8 bases, with 10 bases separating them. Enrolled through a virtual design, the participants were between roughly 18 and 90 years of age and came from 24 US areas. Clinical history reported by participants formed the basis on which cohorts were assigned.

Specimen: PBMCs or T cells enriched from blood (not recorded which). The receptor's source is a woman under 40 who had recovered from COVID-19. The V gene is TRBV18, the J gene TRBJ1-1; no definite D call. The CDR3 loop is CASSPTGEAFF. For the CDR3, the DNA is TGTGCCAGCTCGCCCACGGGGGAAGCTTTCTTT.